This T cell receptor beta chain was profiled in a study of blood T cell repertoires in COVID-19. Study overall: Sites across the United States, Italy and Spain contributed samples from acute and convalescent COVID-19. Sources were T cells, B-cell-depleted T cells, or PBMCs; the material itself was cDNA or gDNA.

Under the authors' procedure: Nucleated cell counts were estimated from reference gene primer amplification. Sequenced by immunoSEQ multiplex PCR; TCRdb stores in-frame clones only, minus some. V, J and clone size derive from that table, while D and trimming were established from the DNA sequence. In the table there are around 19,000 clones, more than 75% of which are singletons. The germline V gene has CDR1 LNHDA and CDR2 SQIVND (reference sequence). There are 15 residues in the CDR3. Trimming shortened V by 3 bases and J by 6 bases, and 15 bases separated the two germline ends. This chain uses TRBV19 with TRBJ1-5, with D maybe TRBD1 (5 bases). Sample: peripheral blood. This receptor was identified in a human donor in a cohort sampled during active COVID-19. The DNA of the CDR3 is TGTGCCAGTAGTATTATTTTTGGCAGGGCTCAGCCCCAGCATTTT. Amino acid sequence: CASSIIFGRAQPQHF.